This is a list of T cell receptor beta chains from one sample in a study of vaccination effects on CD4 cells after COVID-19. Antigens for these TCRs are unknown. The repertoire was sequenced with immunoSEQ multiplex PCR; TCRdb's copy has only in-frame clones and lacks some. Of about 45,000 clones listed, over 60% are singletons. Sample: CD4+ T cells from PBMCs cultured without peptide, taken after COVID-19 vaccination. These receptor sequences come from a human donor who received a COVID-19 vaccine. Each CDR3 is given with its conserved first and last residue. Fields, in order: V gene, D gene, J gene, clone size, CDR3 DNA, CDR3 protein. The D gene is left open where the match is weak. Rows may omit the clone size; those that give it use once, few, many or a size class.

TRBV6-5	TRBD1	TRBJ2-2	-	TGTGCCAGCAGTTACCTGGGACAGACCGGGGAGCTGTTTTTT	CASSYLGQTGELFF
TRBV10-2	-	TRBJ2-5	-	TGCGCCAGCAGTGGATCGATAGGGCAAGAGACCCAGTACTTC	CASSGSIGQETQYF
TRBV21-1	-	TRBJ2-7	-	TGTGCCAGCAGCAAAGGAAAGGACAGGGGCCCCTATCCCTACGAGCAGTACTTC	CASSKGKDRGPYPYEQYF
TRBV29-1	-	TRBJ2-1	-	TGCAGCGTTCCCCAGGTAATGGACAATGAGCAGTTCTTC	CSVPQVMDNEQFF
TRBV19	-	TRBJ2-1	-	TGTGCCAGTAGTATAGATCTTGTGACCCAGGGTGGGAATGAGCAGTTCTTC	CASSIDLVTQGGNEQFF
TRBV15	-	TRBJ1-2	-	TGTGCCACCAGCAGCGGGACCCCACATCAGCCTAACTATGGCTACACCTTC	CATSSGTPHQPNYGYTF
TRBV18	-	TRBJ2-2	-	TGTGCCAGCTCACCAGGGGAGAACACCGGGGAGCTGTTTTTT	CASSPGENTGELFF
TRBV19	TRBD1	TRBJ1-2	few	TGTGCCAGTAGCGACTGGACGACAGGGGCGGATGGCTACACCTTC	CASSDWTTGADGYTF
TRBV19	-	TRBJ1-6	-	TGTGCCAGTAGTATAGTCGGGATCACCTATAATTCACCCCTCCACTTT	CASSIVGITYNSPLHF
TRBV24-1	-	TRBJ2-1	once	TGTGCCACCAGTGTCAACAATGAGCAGTTCTTC	CATSVNNEQFF
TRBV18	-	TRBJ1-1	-	TGTGCCAGCTACCTCTTAATGAACACTGAAGCTTTCTTT	CASYLLMNTEAFF
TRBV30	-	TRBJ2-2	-	TGTGCCTGGAGTGGCAGGGCCGGGGAGCTGTTTTTT	CAWSGRAGELFF
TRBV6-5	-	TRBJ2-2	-	TGTGCCAGCAGTTATTTAGAGGGGACCGGGGAGCTGTTTTTT	CASSYLEGTGELFF
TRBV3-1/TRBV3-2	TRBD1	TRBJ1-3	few	TGTGCCAGCAGCCAATTAAGATGGACAGGTACCACTCGAAACACCATATATTTT	CASSQLRWTGTTRNTIYF
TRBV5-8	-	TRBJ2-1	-	TGTGCCAGCAGCTCCCCGACAACGCCGTCCTACAATGAGCAGTTCTTC	CASSSPTTPSYNEQFF
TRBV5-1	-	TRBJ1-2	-	TGCGCCAGCAGCGATTGGACAGACTATGGCTACACCTTC	CASSDWTDYGYTF
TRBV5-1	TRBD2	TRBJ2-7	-	TGCGCCAGCAGGAAAGGGACGGGAGGGCCCGAGCAGTACTTC	CASRKGTGGPEQYF
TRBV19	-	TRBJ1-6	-	TGTGCCAGTAGTATAGGGACACAGGTCCCTTCACCCCTCCACTTT	CASSIGTQVPSPLHF
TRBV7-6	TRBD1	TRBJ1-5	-	TGTGCCAGCAGCTTAGAGGACAGGGGACATCAGCCCCAGCATTTT	CASSLEDRGHQPQHF
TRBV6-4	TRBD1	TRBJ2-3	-	TGTGCCAGCAGTGTACAGGGGTCAGATACGCAGTATTTT	CASSVQGSDTQYF
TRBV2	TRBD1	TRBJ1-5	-	TGTGCCAGCAGTCAGTCAGGGGGTGAGAGCAATCAGCCCCAGCATTTT	CASSQSGGESNQPQHF
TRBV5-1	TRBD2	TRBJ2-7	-	TGCGCCAGCAGCTTGCCTAGCGGGAGCAACGAGCAGTACTTC	CASSLPSGSNEQYF
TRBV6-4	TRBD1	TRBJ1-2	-	TGTGCCAGCAGTGAAGGTGCTGGACAGGGGGGCTACACCTTC	CASSEGAGQGGYTF
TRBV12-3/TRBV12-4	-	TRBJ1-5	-	TGTGCCAGCACCCGGGGGGGCAATCAGCCCCAGCATTTT	CASTRGGNQPQHF
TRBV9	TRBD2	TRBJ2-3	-	TGTGCCAGCAGCGTAGTCAGTCGGGCTAGCGGGGACACAGATACGCAGTATTTT	CASSVVSRASGDTDTQYF
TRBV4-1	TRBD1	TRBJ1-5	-	TGCGCCAGCAGTCTCGGACAGGGGTACAATCAGCCCCAGCATTTT	CASSLGQGYNQPQHF
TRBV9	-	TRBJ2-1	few	TGTGCCAGCAGCGTAGGCGGGGTCGATAGTGGTGAGCAGTTCTTC	CASSVGGVDSGEQFF
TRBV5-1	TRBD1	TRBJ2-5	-	TGCGCCAGCAGCCCGGGACAGAAAGAGACCCAGTACTTC	CASSPGQKETQYF
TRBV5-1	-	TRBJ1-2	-	TGCGCCAGCAGCTTGGAACCGGCGAGAAACTATGGCTACACCTTC	CASSLEPARNYGYTF
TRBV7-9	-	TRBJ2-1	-	TGTGCCAGCAGCCAATGGTCGGAGGGGCAGTTCTTC	CASSQWSEGQFF
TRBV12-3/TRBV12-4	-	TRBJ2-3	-	TGTGCCAGCAGTTTTAGCTCAGATACGCAGTATTTT	CASSFSSDTQYF
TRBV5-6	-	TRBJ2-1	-	TGTGCCAGCAGCTTGGACAGGATGGAGCAGTTCTTC	CASSLDRMEQFF
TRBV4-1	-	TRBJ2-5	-	TGCGCCAGCAGCCAAGATTGGAGCGGGACCCAGTACTTC	CASSQDWSGTQYF
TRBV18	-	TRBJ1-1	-	TGTGCCAGCTCACCACAACAGACTTACAAGGCTTTCTTT	CASSPQQTYKAFF
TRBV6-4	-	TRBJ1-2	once	TGTGCCAGCAGTGACGATGGGGGAGTAAATGGCTACACCTTC	CASSDDGGVNGYTF
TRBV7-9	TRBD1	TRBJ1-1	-	TGTGCCAGCAGCTTATCCGGGACAGGGGGCAAAATGAACACTGAAGCTTTCTTT	CASSLSGTGGKMNTEAFF
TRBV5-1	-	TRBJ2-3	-	TGCGCCAGCAGCTTGCCCCTTACCACCACAGATACGCAGTATTTT	CASSLPLTTTDTQYF